These 8 T cell receptor beta chains share one sample of origin, sequenced in a study of blood T cell repertoires in COVID-19. Profiled with immunoSEQ multiplex PCR; TCRdb holds only in-frame clones, not every one. The sample has about 300,000 clones; 89% are singletons. The material sequenced was PBMCs or T cells enriched from blood (not recorded which). Receptors were obtained from a woman in her forties who had recovered from COVID-19.

J is TRBJ1-2 and V is TRBV3-1 (or the pseudogene TRBV3-2); 10 bases line up with TRBD1. Germline V gives CDR1 LGHDT, CDR2 YNNKEL (reference sequence). Trimming cost V 2 bases and J 5 bases; bases outside gene matches: 5. This CDR3 has 15 residues. CDR3 sequence: CASSQHDRGRYGYTF. The CDR3 DNA follows: TGTGCCAGCAGCCAACACGACAGGGGGCGTTATGGCTACACCTTC.

This clone was seen once. The chain links TRBV6-5 to TRBJ1-4; the D is unclear. The length of the CDR3 is 15 residues. Germline V lookup: CDR1 MNHEY, CDR2 SVGAGI. V lost 8 bases to trimming and J lost 0 bases, with 13 bases between them. DNA of the CDR3: TGTGCCAGCCGGAGGAGTTTCGCAACTAATGAAAAACTGTTTTTT. Protein: CASRRSFATNEKLFF.

The chain links TRBV6-4 to TRBJ2-5; maybe TRBD1 (5 bases). Germline lookup yields CDR1 MRHNA and CDR2 SNTAGT. CDR3 length: 14 residues. Trimming left V 11 bases short and J 2 bases short, with 18 bases between. The CDR3 sequence is CASTLGHFQETQYF. The CDR3 DNA reads TGTGCCTCAACCCTAGGACATTTTCAAGAGACCCAGTACTTC.

This chain connects TRBV7-9 to TRBJ1-3; TRBD1 agrees at 9 bases. Germline V gene data show CDR1 as SEHNR and CDR2 as FQNEAQ (reference sequence). The CDR3 length is 15 residues. With V trimmed by 1 base and J by 4 bases, 2 bases remained unmatched. DNA of the CDR3: TGTGCCAGCAGCTTAGGGACAGGGGAAGGAAACACCATATATTTT. Its protein is CASSLGTGEGNTIYF.

V and J are TRBV5-8 and TRBJ1-5, with D perhaps TRBD1 (5 bases). Germline V gene sequence: CDR1 SGHTS, CDR2 YDEGEE. The CDR3 runs to 16 residues. V lost 3 bases, J lost 4 bases, and 17 bases lay in between. Here the CDR3 DNA reads TGTGCCAGCAGCTCTCCGGGGGAGGGAGGAAATCAGCCCCAGCATTTT. It codes for CASSSPGEGGNQPQHF.

The gene calls are TRBV5-1 and TRBJ2-1, with D perhaps matching TRBD2 (6 bases). Trimming cost V 4 bases and J 4 bases, with 12 bases left between them. This CDR3 contains 14 residues. CDR1 is SGHRS and CDR2 is YFSETQ in the germline V gene. The CDR3 bases are TGCGCCAGCAGCCTCGGACTACCATACAATGAGCAGTTCTTC. It encodes CASSLGLPYNEQFF.

The genes are TRBV3-1 (or the pseudogene TRBV3-2) and TRBJ1-5; perhaps TRBD1 as D (5 bases). This CDR3 region has 15 residues. CDR1 and CDR2 (germline): LGHDT, YNNKEL (reference sequence). V was clipped by 0 bases and J by 2 bases, with 8 bases between them. The CDR3 protein is CASSQDRAGNQPQHF. The CDR3 bases are TGTGCCAGCAGCCAAGACAGGGCAGGCAATCAGCCCCAGCATTTT.

This chain connects TRBV2 to TRBJ2-2; 10 positions agree with TRBD2. Germline lookup yields CDR1 SNHLY and CDR2 FYNNEI. The ends lost 7 bases at V and 4 bases at J; junction bases unmatched: 6. This CDR3 contains 15 residues. The CDR3: CASIKRGGPTGELFF. CDR3 in DNA: TGTGCCAGCATTAAGCGGGGGGGCCCCACCGGGGAGCTGTTTTTT.